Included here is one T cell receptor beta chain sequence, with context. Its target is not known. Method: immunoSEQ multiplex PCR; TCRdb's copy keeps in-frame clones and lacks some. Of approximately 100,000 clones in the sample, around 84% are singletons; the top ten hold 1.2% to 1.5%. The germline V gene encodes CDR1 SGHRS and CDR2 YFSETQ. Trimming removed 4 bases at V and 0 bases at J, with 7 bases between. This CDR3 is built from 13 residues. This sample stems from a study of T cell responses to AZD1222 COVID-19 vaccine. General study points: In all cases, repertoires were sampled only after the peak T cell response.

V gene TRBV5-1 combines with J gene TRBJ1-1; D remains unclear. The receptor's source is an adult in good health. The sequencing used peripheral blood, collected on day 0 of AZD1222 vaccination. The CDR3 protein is CASSPLLNTEAFF. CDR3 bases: TGCGCCAGCAGCCCCTTACTGAACACTGAAGCTTTCTTT.